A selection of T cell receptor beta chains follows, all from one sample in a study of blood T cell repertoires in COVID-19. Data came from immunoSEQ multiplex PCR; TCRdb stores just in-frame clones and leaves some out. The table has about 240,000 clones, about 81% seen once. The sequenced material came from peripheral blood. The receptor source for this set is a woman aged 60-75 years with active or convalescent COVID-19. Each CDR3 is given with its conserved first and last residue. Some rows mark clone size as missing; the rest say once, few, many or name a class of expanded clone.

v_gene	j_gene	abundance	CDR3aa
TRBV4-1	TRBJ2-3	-	CASSRTITDTQYF
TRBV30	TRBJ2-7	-	CAWSVAPAEQYF
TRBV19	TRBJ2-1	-	CARTDGQGDEQFF
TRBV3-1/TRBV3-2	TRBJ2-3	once	CASSHTMGLAGGHPPDTQYF
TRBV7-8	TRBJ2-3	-	CASLAGSTDTQYF
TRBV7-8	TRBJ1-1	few	CASSPRIGEAFF
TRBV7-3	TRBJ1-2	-	CASSLRGRGQRCYTF
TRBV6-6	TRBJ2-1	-	CASSSLTSGGNNEQFF
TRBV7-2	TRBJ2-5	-	CASSLAGGLYQETQYF
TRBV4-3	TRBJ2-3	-	CASSWSGGSQYF
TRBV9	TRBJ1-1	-	CASSTGQGARLGTEAFF
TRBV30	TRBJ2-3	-	CAYQKGHADTQYF
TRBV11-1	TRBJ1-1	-	CASSQDRGLGEAFF
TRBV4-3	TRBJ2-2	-	CASSGLATGELFF
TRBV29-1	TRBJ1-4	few	CSVLDQGGEKLFF